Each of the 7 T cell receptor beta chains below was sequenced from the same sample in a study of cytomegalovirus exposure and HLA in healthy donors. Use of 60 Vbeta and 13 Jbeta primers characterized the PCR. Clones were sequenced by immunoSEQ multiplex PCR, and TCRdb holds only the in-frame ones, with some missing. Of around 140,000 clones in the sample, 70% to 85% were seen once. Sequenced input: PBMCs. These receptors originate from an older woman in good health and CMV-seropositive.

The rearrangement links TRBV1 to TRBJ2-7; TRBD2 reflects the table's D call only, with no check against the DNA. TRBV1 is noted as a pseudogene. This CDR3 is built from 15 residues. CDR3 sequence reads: CTSSELAGSSHEQYF. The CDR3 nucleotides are TGCACCAGCAGCGAATTAGCGGGATCTTCGCACGAGCAGTACTTC.

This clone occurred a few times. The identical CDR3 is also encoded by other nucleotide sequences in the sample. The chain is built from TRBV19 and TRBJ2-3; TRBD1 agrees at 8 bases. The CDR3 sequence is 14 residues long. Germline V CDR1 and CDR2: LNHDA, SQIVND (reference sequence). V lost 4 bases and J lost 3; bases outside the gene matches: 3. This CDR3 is CASSTTGGTDTQYF. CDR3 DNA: TGTGCCAGTAGTACTACAGGGGGGACAGATACGCAGTATTTT.

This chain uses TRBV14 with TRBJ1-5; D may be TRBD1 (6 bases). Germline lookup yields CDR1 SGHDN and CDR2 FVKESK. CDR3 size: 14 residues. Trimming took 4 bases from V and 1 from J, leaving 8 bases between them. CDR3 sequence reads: CASSLGASNQPQHF. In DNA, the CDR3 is TGTGCCAGCAGCCTGGGGGCGAGCAATCAGCCCCAGCATTTT.

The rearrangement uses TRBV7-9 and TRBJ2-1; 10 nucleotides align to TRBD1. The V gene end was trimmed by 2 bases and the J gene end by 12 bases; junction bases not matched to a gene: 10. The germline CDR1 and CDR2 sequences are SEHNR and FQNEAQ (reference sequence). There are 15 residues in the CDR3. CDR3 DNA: TGTGCCAGCAGCTTAAGGGACAGGGGCCCCTGGCGGCAGTTCTTC. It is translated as CASSLRDRGPWRQFF.

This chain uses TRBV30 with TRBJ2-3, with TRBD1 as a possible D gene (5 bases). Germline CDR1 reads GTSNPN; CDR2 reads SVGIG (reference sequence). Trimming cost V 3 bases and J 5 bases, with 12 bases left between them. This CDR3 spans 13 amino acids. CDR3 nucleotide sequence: TGTGCCTGGAGAGGCCAGGGTTTAGATACGCAGTATTTT. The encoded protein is CAWRGQGLDTQYF. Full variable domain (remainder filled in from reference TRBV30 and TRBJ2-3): SQTIHQWPATLVQPVGSPLSLECTVEGTSNPNLYWYRQAAGRGLQLLFYSVGIGQISSEVPQNLSASRPQDRQFILSSKKLLLSDSGFYLCAWRGQGLDTQYFGPGTRLTVL.

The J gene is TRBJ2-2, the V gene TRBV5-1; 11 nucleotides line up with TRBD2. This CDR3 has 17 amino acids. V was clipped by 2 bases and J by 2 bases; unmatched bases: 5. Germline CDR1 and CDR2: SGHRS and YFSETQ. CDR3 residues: CASSFAGTSGNTGELFF. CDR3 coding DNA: TGCGCCAGCAGCTTTGCCGGGACTAGCGGTAACACCGGGGAGCTGTTTTTT.

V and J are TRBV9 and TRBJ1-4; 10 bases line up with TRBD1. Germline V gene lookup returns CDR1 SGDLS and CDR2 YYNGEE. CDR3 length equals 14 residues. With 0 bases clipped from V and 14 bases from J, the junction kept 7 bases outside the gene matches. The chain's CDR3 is CASSVGQGARGLFF. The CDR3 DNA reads TGTGCCAGCAGCGTAGGACAGGGGGCTCGAGGGCTGTTTTTT. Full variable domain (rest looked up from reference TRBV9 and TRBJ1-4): DSGVTQTPKHLITATGQRVTLRCSPRSGDLSVYWYQQSLDQGLQFLIQYYNGEERAKGNILERFSAQQFPDLHSELNLSSLELGDSALYFCASSVGQGARGLFFGSGTQLSVL.